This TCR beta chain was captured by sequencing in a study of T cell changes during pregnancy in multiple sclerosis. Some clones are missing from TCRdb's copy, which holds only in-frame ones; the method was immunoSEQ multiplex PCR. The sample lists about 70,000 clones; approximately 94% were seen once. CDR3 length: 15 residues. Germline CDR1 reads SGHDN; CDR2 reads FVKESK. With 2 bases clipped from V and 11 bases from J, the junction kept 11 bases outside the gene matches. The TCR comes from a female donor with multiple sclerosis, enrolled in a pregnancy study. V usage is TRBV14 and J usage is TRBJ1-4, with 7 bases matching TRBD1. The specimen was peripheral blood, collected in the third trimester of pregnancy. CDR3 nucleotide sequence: TGTGCCAGCAGCCAACCCGGGACAGCAGGAGGGAAACTGTTTTTT. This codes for CASSQPGTAGGKLFF.